The 26 T cell receptor beta chains given below trace back to one sample, sequenced in a study of T cell changes during pregnancy in multiple sclerosis. The data were produced by immunoSEQ multiplex PCR, yet TCRdb's version contains in-frame clones alone and is incomplete. The sample consists of about 71,000 clones, 90% to 95% of them appearing once. The input for sequencing was peripheral blood, taken in the third trimester of pregnancy. These receptors were collected from a female donor with multiple sclerosis, enrolled in a pregnancy study.

The gene calls are TRBV30 and TRBJ1-2; 10 positions match TRBD1. The V segment lost 5 bases and the J segment 8 bases; nucleotides outside the gene matches: 5. Germline loops: CDR1 GTSNPN, CDR2 SVGIG (reference sequence). This CDR3 contains 12 residues. CDR3 sequence (DNA): TGTGCCTGGGACAGGGGGCCTGCCGGCTACACCTTC. Its protein product is CAWDRGPAGYTF.

This clone was detected a few times. The V and J genes are TRBV6-6 and TRBJ2-5; 8 bases map to TRBD2. Germline V gene lookup returns CDR1 MNHNY and CDR2 SVGAGI (reference sequence). The CDR3 contains 16 residues. The V segment lost 2 bases and the J segment 1 base; nucleotides outside the gene matches: 6. The CDR3 bases are TGTGCCAGCAGTTACGCCGGGACTAGAGTCCAAGAGACCCAGTACTTC. This encodes CASSYAGTRVQETQYF.

V gene TRBV5-5 combines with J gene TRBJ2-7; maybe TRBD1 (5 bases). Germline assignment: CDR1 SGHKS and CDR2 YYEKEE (reference sequence). Trimming shortened V by 5 bases and J by 1 base, and 13 bases separated the two germline ends. CDR3 length: 14 amino acids. The CDR3 coding sequence is TGTGCCAGCAGACCCGACAGCCCTTCCTACGAGCAGTACTTC. Protein: CASRPDSPSYEQYF. The whole variable domain, remainder taken from reference TRBV5-5 and TRBJ2-7, is DAGVTQSPTHLIKTRGQQVTLRCSPISGHKSVSWYQQVLGQGPQFIFQYYEKEERGRGNFPDRFSARQFPNYSSELNVNALLLGDSALYLCASRPDSPSYEQYFGPGTRLTVT.

This clone was recorded once. The chain combines TRBV27 with TRBJ2-7; perhaps TRBD2 as D (5 bases). CDR1 and CDR2 (germline): MNHEY, SMNVEV (reference sequence). Trimming cost V 8 bases and J 4 bases, with 12 bases left between them. The CDR3 length is 12 residues. The CDR3 spells CASGGLAYEQYF. CDR3 DNA: TGTGCCAGCGGAGGTCTGGCTTACGAGCAGTACTTC.

The chain is built from TRBV6-1 and TRBJ2-3, with D hard to call. This CDR3 has 15 amino acids. With 6 bases removed from V and 0 bases from J, the gap between germline ends came to 13 bases. Per the germline V gene, CDR1 is MNHNS and CDR2 is SASEGT. The CDR3 reads CASRSRLISTDTQYF. The CDR3 region has the DNA TGTGCCAGCAGGTCCAGACTGATAAGCACAGATACGCAGTATTTT.

This sequence joins TRBV4-3 and TRBJ2-5; perhaps TRBD2 as D (6 bases). With 4 bases removed from V and 2 bases from J, the gap between germline ends came to 11 bases. The CDR3 sequence is 14 residues long. Germline V CDR1 and CDR2: LGHNA, YSLEER. The CDR3 sequence is CASSRQRGQETQYF. The CDR3 DNA sequence: TGCGCCAGCAGCCGGCAACGGGGGCAAGAGACCCAGTACTTC.

This clone was seen only once. The chain uses TRBV29-1 and TRBJ1-5; D is ambiguous. V was trimmed by 5 bases and J by 6 bases, leaving 11 bases between them. This CDR3 has 12 residues. Germline V gives CDR1 SQVTM, CDR2 ANQGSEA. In DNA form, the CDR3 reads TGCAGCGTTAATTGGCCTTTTCAGCCCCAGCATTTT. Its translation is CSVNWPFQPQHF.

The chain couples TRBV5-1 to TRBJ2-1; the match to TRBD2 covers 11 bases. Germline CDR1 is SGHRS and CDR2 is YFSETQ. This CDR3 has 15 amino acids. J gave up 6 bases and V 0 bases, and 2 bases lay outside the gene matches. The CDR3 nucleotides are TGCGCCAGCAGCTTGGTAGCGGGAGGGTCCAATGAGCAGTTCTTC. Its protein product is CASSLVAGGSNEQFF.

The chain carries TRBV7-2 and TRBJ2-1; D is ambiguous. Germline V lookup: CDR1 SGHTA, CDR2 FQGNSA. V lost 5 bases to trimming and J lost 4 bases, with 18 bases between them. The CDR3 runs to 16 residues. CDR3 in DNA: TGTGCCAGCAGCGCACGGGTCACACCGCCTTACAATGAGCAGTTCTTC. As protein: CASSARVTPPYNEQFF.

In nucleotides, the CDR3 is TGTGCCAGCCGTAAAACGGGGAGCACAGATACGCAGTATTTT. Translation: CASRKTGSTDTQYF. The rearrangement links TRBV28 to TRBJ2-3; a weak D match, TRBD2 (5 bases). The V end lost 8 bases, the J end lost 0 bases, and 12 bases lay between the germline ends. CDR1 is MDHEN and CDR2 is SYDVKM in the germline V gene. This CDR3 is 14 amino acids long. The full variable domain, completed using reference TRBV28 and TRBJ2-3, is DVKVTQSSRYLVKRTGEKVFLECVQDMDHENMFWYRQDPGLGLRLIYFSYDVKMKEKGDIPEGYSVSREKKERFSLILESASTNQTSMYLCASRKTGSTDTQYFGPGTRLTVL.

V is TRBV5-1 and J is TRBJ2-1, with 12 positions matching TRBD2. The trim removed 4 bases at V and 3 bases at J, leaving 2 bases unmatched. Germline V CDR1 and CDR2: SGHRS, YFSETQ. This CDR3 is built from 15 residues. CDR3 protein: CASSTTSGSYNEQFF. The CDR3 DNA follows: TGCGCCAGCAGCACGACTAGCGGGAGCTACAATGAGCAGTTCTTC.

V is TRBV6-1 and J is TRBJ2-7; no clear D gene. The CDR3 consists of 11 residues. Germline V gene sequence: CDR1 MNHNS, CDR2 SASEGT. Trimming removed 9 bases at V and 6 bases at J, with 12 bases between. The CDR3 nucleotides are TGTGCCAGTGATAATACTCTCGAGCAGTACTTC. It is translated as CASDNTLEQYF.

This chain connects TRBV11-2 to TRBJ1-2, with no clear D. CDR1 is SGHAT, CDR2 FQNNGV, per germline. There are 12 residues in the CDR3. V was clipped by 4 bases and J by 8 bases, with 11 bases between them. Here the CDR3 DNA reads TGTGCCAGCAGCTCAAAGGAGTGGGGCTACACCTTC. It yields the protein CASSSKEWGYTF.

The chain links TRBV18 to TRBJ2-2; unclear D gene. V lost 0 bases and J 6 bases, leaving 14 bases between the germline ends. CDR1 is KGHSH and CDR2 is LQKENI in the germline V gene. The CDR3 spans 16 residues. CDR3 coding DNA: TGTGCCAGCTCACCACCGGCGAGAGGAGAGTCCGGGGAGCTGTTTTTT. As protein: CASSPPARGESGELFF.

The chain is built from TRBV6-5 and TRBJ2-2; D is uncertain. This CDR3 region has 14 residues. The V gene lost 4 bases and the J gene lost 4 bases, with 10 bases spanning the gap. Looked up from germline, CDR1 is MNHEY and CDR2 is SVGAGI. CDR3 residues: CASSSLQITGELFF. The CDR3 region has the DNA TGTGCCAGCAGTTCCTTACAAATCACCGGGGAGCTGTTTTTT.

The chain couples TRBV9 to TRBJ2-2, with 10 bases that match TRBD1. Trimming took 4 bases from V and 9 from J; bases not matched to a gene: 6. The CDR3 is 14 amino acids. Germline-derived CDR1 and CDR2 are SGDLS and YYNGEE. CDR3 sequence: CASSPRQGAWELFF. In DNA form, the CDR3 reads TGTGCCAGCAGCCCCCGACAGGGGGCTTGGGAGCTGTTTTTT.

The chain links TRBV19 to TRBJ2-7; D uncertain. The length of the CDR3 is 14 residues. The germline CDR1 and CDR2 sequences are LNHDA and SQIVND (reference sequence). V was shortened by 1 base and J by 8 bases, with 15 bases between the two germline ends. The CDR3 loop reads CASSIGATLGKQYF. The CDR3 nucleotides are TGTGCCAGTAGTATAGGCGCGACACTCGGAAAGCAGTACTTC.

The gene calls are TRBV7-6 and TRBJ2-5, with D possibly being TRBD1 (5 bases). Germline assignment: CDR1 SGHVS and CDR2 FNYEAQ. This CDR3 has 14 amino acids. Trimming pared 1 base from V and 5 bases from J, leaving 11 bases between. CDR3 loop: CASSLVLTEETQYF. The CDR3 nucleotides are TGTGCCAGCAGCTTAGTATTGACAGAGGAGACCCAGTACTTC.

The gene calls are TRBV7-9 and TRBJ1-2; a possible D gene is TRBD1 (6 bases). The V gene lost 2 bases and the J gene lost 3 bases, with 13 bases spanning the gap. Germline CDR1 is SEHNR and CDR2 is FQNEAQ (reference sequence). This CDR3 contains 15 residues. CDR3 protein: CASSLQQGVDYGYTF. The CDR3 DNA follows: TGTGCCAGCAGCTTACAACAGGGAGTTGACTATGGCTACACCTTC.

CDR3 coding DNA: TGTGCCAGCAGTCCCCGATGGCGGGAGGGGAACACCGGGGAGCTGTTTTTT. Encoded protein: CASSPRWREGNTGELFF. V gene TRBV28 combines with J gene TRBJ2-2, with 9 bases that match TRBD2. There are 17 residues in the CDR3. Per the germline V gene, CDR1 is MDHEN and CDR2 is SYDVKM. Unmatched junction bases numbered 8, after V lost 5 bases and J lost 1 base.

The V call is TRBV11-1, the J call TRBJ2-2; D not certain. Germline CDR1 is SGHAT and CDR2 is FQDESV (reference sequence). V was clipped by 3 bases and J by 8 bases, with 4 bases between them. CDR3 size: 11 residues. CDR3 nucleotide sequence: TGTGCCAGCAGCTTCATGGGGGAGCTGTTTTTT. It encodes CASSFMGELFF.

V and J are TRBV7-9 and TRBJ2-7; 13 nucleotides agree with TRBD2. Trimming at V came to 3 bases and at J to 2 bases, leaving 7 bases not matched to a gene. CDR1 and CDR2 from the germline V gene are SEHNR and FQNEAQ (reference sequence). The CDR3 loop spans 17 amino acids. The CDR3 is CASSLSLGLAGPYEQYF. DNA for the CDR3: TGTGCCAGCAGCTTGAGCCTGGGACTAGCGGGACCCTACGAGCAGTACTTC.

This clone was observed a single time. V and J are TRBV6-5 and TRBJ1-2, with D maybe TRBD1 (5 bases). This CDR3 has 16 residues. V lost 3 bases to trimming and J lost 0 bases, with 14 bases between them. Germline CDR1 reads MNHEY; CDR2 reads SVGAGI. CDR3 protein: CASSYSGTGANYGYTF. CDR3 in DNA: TGTGCCAGCAGTTATTCCGGGACGGGAGCTAACTATGGCTACACCTTC.

DNA of the CDR3: TGTGCCAGCAGTGAAGCGCCCACAGTTTATGGCTACACCTTC. Protein product: CASSEAPTVYGYTF. The chain couples TRBV6-1 to TRBJ1-2; D gene uncertain. Trimming took 0 bases from V and 5 from J, leaving 10 bases between them. This CDR3 is built from 14 residues. The germline CDR1 and CDR2 sequences are MNHNS and SASEGT.

Only one count was recorded for this clone. This rearrangement joins TRBV7-9 to TRBJ2-3, with a weak D call TRBD1 (5 bases). From germline, CDR1 is SEHNR and CDR2 FQNEAQ (reference sequence). The CDR3 runs 18 residues. Trimming removed 5 bases at V and 3 bases at J, with 24 bases between. DNA for the CDR3: TGTGCCAGCAGCCTACGGACACCTTCTAGAATCTGGACAGATACGCAGTATTTT. Protein product: CASSLRTPSRIWTDTQYF.

The gene calls are TRBV28 and TRBJ2-3; 8 nucleotides align to TRBD1. The CDR3 consists of 15 residues. The germline gives CDR1 MDHEN, CDR2 SYDVKM. V was clipped by 7 bases and J by 1 base; unmatched bases: 7. CDR3 sequence: CASTLVTGGTDTQYF. DNA of the CDR3: TGTGCCAGCACCCTGGTGACAGGGGGCACAGATACGCAGTATTTT.